These T cell receptor beta chains were read from a single sample in a study of T cells in Graves' hyperthyroidism and ophthalmopathy. A single record per CDR3 protein comes from TCRdb applying MiXCR to the multiplex PCR reads. The sample lists around 400,000 distinct CDR3 sequences, approximately 13% occurring once. Sequenced sample: blood. The receptors were gathered from a young woman with Graves' hyperthyroidism. Each CDR3 is given with its conserved first and last residue. Fields, in order: V gene, clone size, J gene, CDR3 protein. Clone size is shown for a subset of rows, as once, few, many or a class of expanded clone.

>TRBV27|few|TRBJ2-3
CASSYGTSGTDTQYF
>TRBV19|many|TRBJ1-5
CASSTPNSAGYNQPQHF
>TRBV18|many|TRBJ2-7
CASSVFEGPNYEQYF
>TRBV5-8|few|TRBJ2-3
CASSPSNADTQYF
>TRBV28|many|TRBJ1-6
CASRWQDDISPLHF
>TRBV7-2|many|TRBJ2-2
CASSQAPSGVNTGELFF
>TRBV28|many|TRBJ1-2
CASSLLGARIIGYTF
>TRBV20-1|many|TRBJ2-5
CSARDLGVGETQYF
>TRBV7-2|many|TRBJ1-2
CASSLGPRPNYGYTF
>TRBV12-3/TRBV12-4|NA|TRBJ2-2
CASTRTGVLYTGELFF
>TRBV5-1|NA|TRBJ2-2
CASSSRGTGELFF
>TRBV10-3|NA|TRBJ2-3
CAISEGPGMDTQYF
>TRBV28|many|TRBJ1-3
CASSLLGYSGNTIYF
>TRBV6-1|many|TRBJ1-3
CASSVWRSSGNTIYF
>TRBV4-1|NA|TRBJ2-3
CASSQGRADTQYF
>TRBV7-9|NA|TRBJ2-5
CASSLDGSGETQYF
>TRBV12-3/TRBV12-4|many|TRBJ2-5
CASSFGGGLETQYF
>TRBV6-1|few|TRBJ2-1
CASSEALRATGGAYNEQFF
>TRBV12-3/TRBV12-4|many|TRBJ2-1
CASSQEYNEQFF
>TRBV6-2/TRBV6-3|NA|TRBJ2-3
CAIKRGGTDTQYF
>TRBV11-2|many|TRBJ1-4
CASSLGGRPTGKKLFF
>TRBV18|many|TRBJ2-7
CASSPDPQGSYEQYF
>TRBV6-2/TRBV6-3|many|TRBJ2-2
CASSYWGTGELFF
>TRBV7-7|NA|TRBJ2-1
CASSLKGPGFGNEQFF
>TRBV4-3|NA|TRBJ1-2
CASSQVPGANYGYTF
>TRBV7-9|few|TRBJ2-3
CASSSLAGGSGDTQYF
>TRBV7-3|many|TRBJ2-2
CASSLTRGGRTGELFF
>TRBV6-1|many|TRBJ1-2
CASSTSVIYGYTF
>TRBV6-4|few|TRBJ2-3
CASSDRPFTDTQYF
>TRBV19|few|TRBJ1-4
CASSMMMEKLFF
>TRBV20-1|many|TRBJ2-1
CSARGLPHIMEQFF
>TRBV2|many|TRBJ2-7
CASSEFPGLASYSYEQYF
>TRBV20-1|many|TRBJ1-1
CSASQGDGAEAFF
>TRBV12-3/TRBV12-4|many|TRBJ2-7
CASSFRAAQYF
>TRBV3-1|many|TRBJ2-1
CASSREPDRSAYNEQFF
>TRBV6-2/TRBV6-3|many|TRBJ2-3
CASRRRDTQYF
>TRBV19|NA|TRBJ2-7
CASSRTARYEQYF
>TRBV20-1|few|TRBJ1-1
CSATSGNTEAFF
>TRBV28|many|TRBJ1-2
CASSPEATYGYTF
>TRBV7-2|few|TRBJ2-5
CASSFGLKGETQYF
>TRBV4-1|many|TRBJ1-1
CASSRATLRDTQGGNTEAFF
>TRBV6-2/TRBV6-3|many|TRBJ1-5
CASSTGYSNQPQHF
>TRBV28|many|TRBJ1-1
CASSGSFTGQEDREAFF
>TRBV27|many|TRBJ2-1
CASKGTSLYNEQFF
>TRBV18|many|TRBJ1-1
CASSPPSTNTEAFF
>TRBV3-1|few|TRBJ2-7
CASSVSGSAYEQYF
>TRBV4-1|NA|TRBJ1-1
CASSQVVQQDIGGTEAFF
>TRBV27|many|TRBJ1-1
CATWTGVSWNTEAFF
>TRBV15|once|TRBJ1-3
CATSRVNGLSGNTIYF
>TRBV24-1|few|TRBJ2-4
CATSDWARDIQYF
>TRBV5-1|many|TRBJ1-2
CASSLWQGNGYGYTF
>TRBV2|many|TRBJ1-4
CASSELGQGYEKLFF
>TRBV5-1|many|TRBJ1-4
CASSGGTGTFATNEKLFF
>TRBV6-5|many|TRBJ1-2
CASSYGINYGYTF
>TRBV20-1|many|TRBJ2-7
CSAHSGLEQYF
>TRBV15|NA|TRBJ2-3
CATADLNLLTDTQYF